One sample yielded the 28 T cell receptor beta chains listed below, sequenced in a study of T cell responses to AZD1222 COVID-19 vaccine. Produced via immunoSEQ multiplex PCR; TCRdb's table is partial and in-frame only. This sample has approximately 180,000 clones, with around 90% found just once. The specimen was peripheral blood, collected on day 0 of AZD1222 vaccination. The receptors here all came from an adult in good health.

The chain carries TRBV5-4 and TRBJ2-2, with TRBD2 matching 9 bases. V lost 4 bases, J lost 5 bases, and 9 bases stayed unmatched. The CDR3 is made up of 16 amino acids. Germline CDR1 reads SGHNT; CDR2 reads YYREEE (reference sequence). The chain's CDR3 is CASSVLMAGGTGELFF. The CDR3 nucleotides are TGTGCCAGCAGCGTTTTAATGGCGGGAGGGACCGGGGAGCTGTTTTTT. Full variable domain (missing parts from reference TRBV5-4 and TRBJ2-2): ETGVTQSPTHLIKTRGQQVTLRCSSQSGHNTVSWYQQALGQGPQFIFQYYREEENGRGNFPPRFSGLQFPNYSSELNVNALELDDSALYLCASSVLMAGGTGELFFGEGSRLTVL.

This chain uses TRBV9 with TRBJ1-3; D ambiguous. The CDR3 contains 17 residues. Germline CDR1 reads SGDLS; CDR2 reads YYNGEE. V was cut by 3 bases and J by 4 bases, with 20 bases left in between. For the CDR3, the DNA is TGTGCCAGCAGCGCAGTACCCTTTCCGGGATCAGGAAACACCATATATTTT. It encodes CASSAVPFPGSGNTIYF.

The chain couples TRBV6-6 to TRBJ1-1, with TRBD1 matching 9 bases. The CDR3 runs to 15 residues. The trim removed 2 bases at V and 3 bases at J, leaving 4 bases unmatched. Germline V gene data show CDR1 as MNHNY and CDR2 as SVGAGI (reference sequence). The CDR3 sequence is CASSYPTGGDTEAFF. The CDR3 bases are TGTGCCAGCAGTTACCCGACAGGGGGTGACACTGAAGCTTTCTTT.

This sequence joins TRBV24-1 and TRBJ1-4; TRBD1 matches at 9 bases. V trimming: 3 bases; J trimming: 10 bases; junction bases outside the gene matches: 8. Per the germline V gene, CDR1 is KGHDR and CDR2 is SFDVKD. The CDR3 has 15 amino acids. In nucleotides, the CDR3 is TGTGCCACCAGTGATCAAACAGGGGGCGATGGAAAACTGTTTTTT. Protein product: CATSDQTGGDGKLFF.

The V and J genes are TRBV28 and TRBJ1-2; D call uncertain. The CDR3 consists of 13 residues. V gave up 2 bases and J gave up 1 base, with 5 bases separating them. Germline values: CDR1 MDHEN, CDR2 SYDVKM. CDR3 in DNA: TGTGCCAGCAGTTTAGGGCTTAACTATGGCTACACCTTC. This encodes CASSLGLNYGYTF.

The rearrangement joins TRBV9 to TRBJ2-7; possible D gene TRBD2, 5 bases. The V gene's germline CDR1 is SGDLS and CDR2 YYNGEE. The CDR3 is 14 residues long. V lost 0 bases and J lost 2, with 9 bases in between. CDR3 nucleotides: TGTGCCAGCAGCGTAGAAGAGGGAGCCTACGAGCAGTACTTC. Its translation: CASSVEEGAYEQYF.

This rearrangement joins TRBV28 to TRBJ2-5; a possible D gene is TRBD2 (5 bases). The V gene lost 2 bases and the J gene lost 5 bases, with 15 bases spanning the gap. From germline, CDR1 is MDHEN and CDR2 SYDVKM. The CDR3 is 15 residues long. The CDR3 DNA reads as TGTGCCAGCAGTTTACCTCTCGGACCGGGGGAGACCCAGTACTTC. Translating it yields CASSLPLGPGETQYF.

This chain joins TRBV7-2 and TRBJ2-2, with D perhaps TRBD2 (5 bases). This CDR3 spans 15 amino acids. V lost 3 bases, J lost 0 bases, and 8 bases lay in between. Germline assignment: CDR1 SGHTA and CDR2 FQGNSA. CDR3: CASSFRRANTGELFF. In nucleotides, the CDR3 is TGTGCCAGCAGCTTTAGGCGGGCGAACACCGGGGAGCTGTTTTTT.

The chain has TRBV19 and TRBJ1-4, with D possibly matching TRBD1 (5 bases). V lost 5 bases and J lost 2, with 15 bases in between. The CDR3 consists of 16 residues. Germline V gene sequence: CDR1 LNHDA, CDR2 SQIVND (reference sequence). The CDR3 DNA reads TGTGCCAGTAGTGGGAAAGTGGCAGGGACTAATGAAAAACTGTTTTTT. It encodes CASSGKVAGTNEKLFF. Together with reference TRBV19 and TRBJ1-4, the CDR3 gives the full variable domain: DGGITQSPKYLFRKEGQNVTLSCEQNLNHDAMYWYRQDPGQGLRLIYYSQIVNDFQKGDIAEGYSVSREKKESFPLTVTSAQKNPTAFYLCASSGKVAGTNEKLFFGSGTQLSVL.

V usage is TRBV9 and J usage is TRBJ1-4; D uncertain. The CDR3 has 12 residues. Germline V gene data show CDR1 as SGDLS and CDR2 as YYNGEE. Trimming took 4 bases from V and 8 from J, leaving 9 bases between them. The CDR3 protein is CASSPLREKLFF. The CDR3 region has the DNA TGTGCCAGCAGCCCCCTTCGAGAAAAACTGTTTTTT.

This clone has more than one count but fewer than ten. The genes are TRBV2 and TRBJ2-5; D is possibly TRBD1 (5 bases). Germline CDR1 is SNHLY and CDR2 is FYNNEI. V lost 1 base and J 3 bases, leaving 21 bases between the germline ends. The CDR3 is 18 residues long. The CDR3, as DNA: TGTGCCAGCAGTGAAGTCTTCGCTGGAACAGGTGTCGAAGAGACCCAGTACTTC. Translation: CASSEVFAGTGVEETQYF.

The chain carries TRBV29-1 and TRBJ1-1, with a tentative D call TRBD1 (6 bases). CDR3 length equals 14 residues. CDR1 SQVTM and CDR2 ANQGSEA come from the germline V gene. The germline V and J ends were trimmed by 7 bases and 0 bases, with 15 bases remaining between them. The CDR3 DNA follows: TGCAGCGCCGGGGGGGCGAGCATGAACACTGAAGCTTTCTTT. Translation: CSAGGASMNTEAFF.

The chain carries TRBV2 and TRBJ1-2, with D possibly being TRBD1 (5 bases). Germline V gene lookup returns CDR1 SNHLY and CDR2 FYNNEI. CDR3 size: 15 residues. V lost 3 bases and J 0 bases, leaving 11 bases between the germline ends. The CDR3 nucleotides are TGTGCCAGCAGTGATTCAGGGTTAACTAACTATGGCTACACCTTC. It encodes CASSDSGLTNYGYTF.

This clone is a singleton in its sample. CDR3 in DNA: TGTGCCATCAGCCGGGACACCCGCATGAACACTGAAGCTTTCTTT. It specifies CAISRDTRMNTEAFF. The chain joins TRBV10-3 to TRBJ1-1; TRBD1 is a possible D gene (6 bases). With 6 bases removed from V and 0 bases from J, the gap between germline ends came to 14 bases. The CDR3 runs to 15 residues. The germline CDR1 and CDR2 sequences are ENHRY and SYGVKD.

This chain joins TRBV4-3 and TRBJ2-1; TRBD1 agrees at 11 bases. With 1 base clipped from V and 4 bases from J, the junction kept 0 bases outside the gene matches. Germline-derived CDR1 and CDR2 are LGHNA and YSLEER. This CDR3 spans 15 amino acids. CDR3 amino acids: CASSQGDRGYNEQFF. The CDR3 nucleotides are TGCGCCAGCAGCCAAGGGGACAGGGGGTACAATGAGCAGTTCTTC.

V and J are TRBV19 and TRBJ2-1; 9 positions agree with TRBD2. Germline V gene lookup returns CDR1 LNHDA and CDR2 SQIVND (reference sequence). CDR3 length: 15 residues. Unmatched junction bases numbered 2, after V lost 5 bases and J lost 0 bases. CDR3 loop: CASSFSGGSYNEQFF. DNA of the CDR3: TGTGCCAGTAGTTTTAGCGGGGGCTCCTACAATGAGCAGTTCTTC. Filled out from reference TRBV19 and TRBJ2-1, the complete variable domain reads DGGITQSPKYLFRKEGQNVTLSCEQNLNHDAMYWYRQDPGQGLRLIYYSQIVNDFQKGDIAEGYSVSREKKESFPLTVTSAQKNPTAFYLCASSFSGGSYNEQFFGPGTRLTVL.

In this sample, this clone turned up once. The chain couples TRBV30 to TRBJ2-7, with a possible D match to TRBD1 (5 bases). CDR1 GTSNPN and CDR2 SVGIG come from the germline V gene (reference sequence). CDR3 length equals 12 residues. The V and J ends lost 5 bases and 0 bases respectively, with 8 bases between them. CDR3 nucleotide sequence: TGTGCCTGGGGGGCCTCCTCCTACGAGCAGTACTTC. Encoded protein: CAWGASSYEQYF.

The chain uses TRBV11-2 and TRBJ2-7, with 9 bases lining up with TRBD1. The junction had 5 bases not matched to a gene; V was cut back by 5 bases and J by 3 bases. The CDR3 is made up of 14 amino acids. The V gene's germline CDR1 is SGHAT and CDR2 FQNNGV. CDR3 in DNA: TGTGCCAGCAGCCACGGACAGGGGATCTACGAGCAGTACGTC. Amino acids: CASSHGQGIYEQYV.

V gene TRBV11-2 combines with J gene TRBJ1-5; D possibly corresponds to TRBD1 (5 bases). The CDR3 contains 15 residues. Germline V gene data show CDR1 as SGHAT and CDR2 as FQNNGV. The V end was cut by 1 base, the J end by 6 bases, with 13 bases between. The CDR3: CASSLAGGGGQPQHF. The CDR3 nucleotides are TGTGCCAGCAGCTTAGCCGGGGGGGGAGGTCAGCCCCAGCATTTT.

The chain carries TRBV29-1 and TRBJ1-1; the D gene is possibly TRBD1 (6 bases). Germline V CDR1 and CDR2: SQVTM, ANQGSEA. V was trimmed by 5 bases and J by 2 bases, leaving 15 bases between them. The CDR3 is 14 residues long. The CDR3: CSVSYRVTNTEAFF. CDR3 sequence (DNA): TGCAGCGTTTCATACAGGGTTACAAACACTGAAGCTTTCTTT.

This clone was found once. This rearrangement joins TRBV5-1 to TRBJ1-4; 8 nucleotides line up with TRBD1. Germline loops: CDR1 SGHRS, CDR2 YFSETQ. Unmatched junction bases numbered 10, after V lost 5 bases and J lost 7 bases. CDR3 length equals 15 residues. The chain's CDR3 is CASRPSGGRGEKLFF. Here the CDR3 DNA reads TGCGCCAGCAGACCCTCAGGGGGCAGGGGTGAAAAACTGTTTTTT. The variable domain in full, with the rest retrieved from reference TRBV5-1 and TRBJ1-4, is KAGVTQTPRYLIKTRGQQVTLSCSPISGHRSVSWYQQTPGQGLQFLFEYFSETQRNKGNFPGRFSGRQFSNSRSEMNVSTLELGDSALYLCASRPSGGRGEKLFFGSGTQLSVL.

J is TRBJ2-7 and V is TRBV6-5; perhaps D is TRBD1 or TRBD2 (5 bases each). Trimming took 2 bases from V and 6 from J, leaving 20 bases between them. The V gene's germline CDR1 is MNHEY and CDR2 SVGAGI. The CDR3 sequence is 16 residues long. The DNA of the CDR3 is TGTGCCAGCAGTTACGGGCGGGCAGGGCTGCGGGTCGAGCAGTACTTC. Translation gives CASSYGRAGLRVEQYF.

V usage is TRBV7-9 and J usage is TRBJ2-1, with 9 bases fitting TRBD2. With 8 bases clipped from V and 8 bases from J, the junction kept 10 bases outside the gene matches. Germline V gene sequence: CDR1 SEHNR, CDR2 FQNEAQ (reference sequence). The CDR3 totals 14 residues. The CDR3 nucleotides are TGTGCCAGCGACCAGCGGGGGGCCTCCGATGAGCAGTTCTTC. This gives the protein CASDQRGASDEQFF.

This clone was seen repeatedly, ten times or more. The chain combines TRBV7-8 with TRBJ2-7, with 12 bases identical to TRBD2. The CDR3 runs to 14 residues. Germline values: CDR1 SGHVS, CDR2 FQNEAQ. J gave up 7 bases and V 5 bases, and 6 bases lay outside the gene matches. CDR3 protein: CASSLRLAGAEQYF. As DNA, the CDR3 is TGTGCCAGCAGCCTGAGACTAGCGGGAGCTGAGCAGTACTTC.

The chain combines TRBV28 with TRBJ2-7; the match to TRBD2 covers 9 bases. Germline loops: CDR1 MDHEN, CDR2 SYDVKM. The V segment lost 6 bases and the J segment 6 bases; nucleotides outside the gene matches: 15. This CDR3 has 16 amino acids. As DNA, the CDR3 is TGTGCCAGCAGCCACAAGCGGGGACTAGCCGCGGGCGAGCAGTACGTC. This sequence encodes CASSHKRGLAAGEQYV.

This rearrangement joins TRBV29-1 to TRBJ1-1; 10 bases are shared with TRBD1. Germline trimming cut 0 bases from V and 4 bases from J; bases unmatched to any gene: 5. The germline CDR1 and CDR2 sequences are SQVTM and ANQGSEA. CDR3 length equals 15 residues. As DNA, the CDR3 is TGCAGCGTTGAAGACCGGGACAGGGGTAGCACTGAAGCTTTCTTT. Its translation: CSVEDRDRGSTEAFF. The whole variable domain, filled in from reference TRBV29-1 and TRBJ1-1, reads SAVISQKPSRDICQRGTSLTIQCQVDSQVTMMFWYRQQPGQSLTLIATANQGSEATYESGFVIDKFPISRPNLTFSTLTVSNMSPEDSSIYLCSVEDRDRGSTEAFFGQGTRLTVV.

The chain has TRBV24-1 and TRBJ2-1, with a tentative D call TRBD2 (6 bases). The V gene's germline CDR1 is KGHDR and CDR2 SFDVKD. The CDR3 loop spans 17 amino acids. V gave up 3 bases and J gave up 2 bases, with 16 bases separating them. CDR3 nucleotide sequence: TGTGCCACCAGTGATACCGTCGGCGGGGATACCTACAATGAGCAGTTCTTC. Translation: CATSDTVGGDTYNEQFF.

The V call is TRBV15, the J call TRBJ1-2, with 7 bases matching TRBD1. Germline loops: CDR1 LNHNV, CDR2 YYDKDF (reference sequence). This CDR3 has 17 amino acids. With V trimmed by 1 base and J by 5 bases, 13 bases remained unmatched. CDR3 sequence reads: CATSRGLGQNYGYGYTF. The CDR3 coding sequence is TGTGCCACCAGCAGAGGTTTGGGACAGAACTACGGGTATGGCTACACCTTC.